This TCR beta chain was sequenced for a study of T-cell memory formation after mild COVID-19. Study summary: Among the donors, TCR clusters were largely specific to each donor.

Note on this clonotype: Its target is not known.

A 5'RACE reaction primed in the constant segment made cDNA libraries of TCR alpha and TCR beta, and these carried sample barcodes and UMIs. TCRdb re-analysed the 5' RACE reads in MiXCR, keeping a single row per CDR3 protein. The sample consists of some 330,000 distinct CDR3 sequences, 20% to 25% of them appearing once. Overall study findings and caveats: Contracting CD4+ clones sat mainly in CM and EM; CD8+ in EMRA. The finding that pre-infection memory included some responding clones suggested that cross-reactive memory joined.

The germline V gene encodes CDR1 ENHRY and CDR2 SYGVKD. The CDR3 sequence is 15 residues long. The junction had 6 bases not matched to a gene; V was cut back by 4 bases and J by 1 base. Sequenced input: PBMCs or a T cell subset sorted from them (not recorded which). This chain connects TRBV10-3 to TRBJ2-5; 7 bases are shared with TRBD1. This receptor was obtained from an adult woman who had mild COVID-19 (a few samples of this study predate the infection). Cell type and time point are not known. DNA for the CDR3: TGTGCCATCAGTGTCGGGACAGAGCCCCAAGAGACCCAGTACTTC. It specifies CAISVGTEPQETQYF.